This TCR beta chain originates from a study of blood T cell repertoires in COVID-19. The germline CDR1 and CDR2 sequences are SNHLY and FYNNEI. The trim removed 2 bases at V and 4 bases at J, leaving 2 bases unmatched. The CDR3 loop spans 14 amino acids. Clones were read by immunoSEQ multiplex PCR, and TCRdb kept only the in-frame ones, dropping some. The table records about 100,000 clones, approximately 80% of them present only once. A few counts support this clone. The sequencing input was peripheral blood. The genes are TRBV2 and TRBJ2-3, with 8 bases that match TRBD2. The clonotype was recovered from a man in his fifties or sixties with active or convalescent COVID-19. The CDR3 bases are TGTGCCAGCAGTGAACCGCGGGAGGCAGATACGCAGTATTTT. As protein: CASSEPREADTQYF.